Reported below is one T cell receptor (beta chain). As yet, its antigen is unknown. The data derive from a study of OX40 agonist ivuxolimab in advanced cancers. Study overall: In this trial design, patients received ivuxolimab intravenously at 0.01 to 10 mg/kg every 2 weeks.

Study findings and constraints: In the expanded peripheral T cells, antigen specificity was never determined. The CD4+ and CD8+ T cells in the blood had expanded clonally by week 6 at 0.1 to 3.0 mg/kg. Averaging showed that CD8+ T cells had more expanded clones than CD4+ did.

Some clones are missing from TCRdb's copy, which holds only in-frame ones; the method was immunoSEQ multiplex PCR. The repertoire holds over 45,000 clones, 65% to 85% seen once, with more than 1.4% in the top ten. The sequencing here drew on CD4+ or CD8+ T cells sorted from blood, taken in a trial of the OX40 agonist ivuxolimab. This clonotype originated in an adult with an advanced solid tumor such as melanoma, head and neck, liver or kidney cancer.

The CDR3 sequence: CASSRVAGRTDTQYF. The DNA of the CDR3 is TGTGCCAGTAGTAGAGTAGCGGGGCGCACAGATACGCAGTATTTT. The chain links TRBV19 to TRBJ2-3; TRBD2 matches at 8 bases. This CDR3 has 15 amino acids. CDR1 is LNHDA and CDR2 is SQIVND in the germline V gene (reference sequence). Unmatched junction bases numbered 4, after V lost 4 bases and J lost 1 base.